A single sample gave rise to the 21 T cell receptor beta chains below, sequenced in a study of identical twins' blood T cells. TCRdb itself ran the 5' RACE reads through MiXCR, one entry per CDR3 protein. Here the sample spans fewer than 450,000 distinct CDR3 sequences, roughly 27% being singletons. The sequencing input was PBMCs. All receptors derive from a woman aged 18 to 49 in good health.

This chain links TRBV20-1 with TRBJ1-1; the match to TRBD1 covers 10 bases. Germline trimming cut 3 bases from V and 5 bases from J; bases unmatched to any gene: 6. This CDR3 region has 14 residues. Germline lookup yields CDR1 DFQATT and CDR2 SNEGSKA (reference sequence). CDR3 region: CSARYRDRGTEAFF. CDR3 nucleotide sequence: TGCAGTGCTAGGTACCGGGACAGGGGAACTGAAGCTTTCTTT.

The V and J genes are TRBV11-2 and TRBJ2-5; D perhaps matches TRBD1 (5 bases). This CDR3 has 11 residues. Trimming took off 5 bases at V and 13 bases at J, with 14 bases between the two ends. CDR1 and CDR2 (germline): SGHAT, FQNNGV. CDR3 in amino acids: CASSRGQFRYF. In DNA form, the CDR3 reads TGTGCCAGCAGCAGGGGCCAGTTTCGGTACTTC.

This clonotype was observed a handful of times. The rearrangement joins TRBV2 to TRBJ2-1, with 11 bases fitting TRBD2. Trimming took 4 bases from V and 6 from J; bases not matched to a gene: 2. The CDR3 spans 14 residues. Germline-derived CDR1 and CDR2 are SNHLY and FYNNEI. The CDR3, as DNA: TGTGCCAGCAGTGCTAGCGGGAGGTTCAATGAGCAGTTCTTC. It translates to CASSASGRFNEQFF.

A few counts support this clonotype. The rearrangement joins TRBV6-4 to TRBJ2-4, with D uncertain. V was pared by 0 bases and J by 6 bases, with 6 bases between. Germline V CDR1 and CDR2: MRHNA, SNTAGT. This CDR3 has 13 amino acids. This chain's CDR3 is CASSDSDGNIQYF. The CDR3 nucleotides read TGTGCCAGCAGTGACTCCGACGGAAACATTCAGTACTTC.

Many counts were recorded for this clonotype. Germline is not matched at one junction end, which may reflect a read error. The chain uses TRBV10-3 and TRBJ2-4; maybe TRBD1 (5 bases). CDR1 and CDR2 (germline): ENHRY, SYGVKD. The CDR3 contains 13 residues. CDR3 nucleotide sequence: TGTGCCATCAGTGGTGGGGCCAAAAACATTCAGTGCTTC. Amino acids: CAISGGAKNIQCF.

The sample holds a few counts of this clonotype. The chain carries TRBV10-2 and TRBJ2-1; 13 nucleotides line up with TRBD2. The CDR3 is 15 amino acids. Germline CDR1 and CDR2: WSHSY and SAAADI. The ends lost 4 bases at V and 6 bases at J; junction bases unmatched: 3. CDR3 sequence: CASSGWTSGSNEQFF. The CDR3, as DNA: TGCGCCAGCAGTGGTTGGACTAGCGGGAGCAATGAGCAGTTCTTC.

This sequence joins TRBV20-1 and TRBJ2-5; D unclear. The CDR3 length is 9 residues. V was clipped by 4 bases and J by 7 bases, with 4 bases between them. Germline-derived CDR1 and CDR2 are DFQATT and SNEGSKA (reference sequence). The CDR3 DNA sequence: TGCAGTGCTATGGGGACCCAGTACTTC. Protein: CSAMGTQYF.

This sequence joins TRBV12-5 and TRBJ1-2; D uncertain. V lost 6 bases to trimming and J lost 4 bases, with 18 bases between them. Per germline, CDR1 LGHNT and CDR2 FRNRAP. This CDR3 contains 15 residues. CDR3 protein: CASGSHGLPLYGYTF. CDR3 nucleotide sequence: TGTGCTAGTGGGAGTCACGGATTACCTCTCTATGGCTACACCTTC.

A few counts support this clonotype. The chain carries TRBV20-1 and TRBJ1-3; D unresolved. CDR1 is DFQATT and CDR2 is SNEGSKA in the germline V gene (reference sequence). The CDR3 has 12 residues. V gave up 5 bases and J gave up 8 bases, with 13 bases separating them. The CDR3 here is CSARRSEDTIYF. DNA for the CDR3: TGCAGTGCTCGCCGATCTGAGGACACCATATATTTT.

This clonotype was counted between two and nine times. This rearrangement joins TRBV7-9 to TRBJ2-7; D gene uncertain. Germline loops: CDR1 SEHNR, CDR2 FQNEAQ (reference sequence). The CDR3 contains 14 residues. Trimming stripped 0 bases from V and 2 bases from J, with 8 bases between. Here the CDR3 reads CASSLALNPYEQYF. CDR3 DNA sequence: TGTGCCAGCAGCTTAGCGCTCAATCCCTACGAGCAGTACTTC.

This chain uses TRBV7-9 with TRBJ1-3; D gene ambiguous. The germline CDR1 and CDR2 sequences are SEHNR and FQNEAQ (reference sequence). V shed 1 base and J shed 3 bases, with 4 bases lying between them. This CDR3 is built from 13 residues. CDR3 nucleotides: TGTGCCAGCAGCTTAGTTGTTGGAAACACCATATATTTT. It is translated as CASSLVVGNTIYF.

The chain couples TRBV19 to TRBJ2-3; D gene ambiguous. V lost 2 bases and J 2 bases, leaving 14 bases between the germline ends. This CDR3 region has 16 residues. The germline V gene encodes CDR1 LNHDA and CDR2 SQIVND (reference sequence). CDR3 region: CASSIIGRGFTDTQYF. The CDR3 region has the DNA TGTGCCAGTAGTATAATCGGTCGCGGATTCACAGATACGCAGTATTTT.

The sample holds a few counts of this clonotype. The chain employs TRBV20-1 and TRBJ1-2; 7 bases fit TRBD1. V shed 0 bases, J shed 10 bases, and the junction held 8 bases outside the gene matches. There are 13 residues in the CDR3. CDR1 is DFQATT, CDR2 SNEGSKA, per germline (reference sequence). The CDR3 region is CSARDRGGRDYTF. The CDR3 DNA follows: TGCAGTGCTAGAGATCGAGGGGGCAGGGACTACACCTTC.

In its sample, this clonotype was seen a few times. The chain is built from TRBV10-3 and TRBJ2-1; D is possibly TRBD2 (5 bases). The ends were cut back, 4 bases at V and 0 bases at J, with 13 bases in the middle. The CDR3 totals 16 residues. Germline CDR1 reads ENHRY; CDR2 reads SYGVKD. The CDR3 nucleotides are TGTGCCATCAGTGGCGATAGCGTTGACTCCTACAATGAGCAGTTCTTC. Translated, it gives CAISGDSVDSYNEQFF.

Only a few counts were recorded for this clonotype. This may stem from a read error, because a much larger clone lies one nucleotide away. The V gene is TRBV29-1, the J gene TRBJ1-2, with D maybe TRBD1 (5 bases). The CDR3 length is 11 residues. Trimming removed 4 bases at V and 7 bases at J, with 10 bases between. Germline V gives CDR1 SQVTM, CDR2 ANQGSEA. The DNA for the CDR3 is TGCAGCGTTGGCAGGGAGAGTGGCTACACCTTC. Its protein product is CSVGRESGYTF.

This clonotype was observed many times. This sequence joins TRBV5-1 and TRBJ1-1; TRBD1 aligns across 7 bases. CDR1 and CDR2 from the germline V gene are SGHRS and YFSETQ. Unmatched junction bases numbered 12, after V lost 6 bases and J lost 4 bases. The CDR3 is 15 amino acids. The CDR3 nucleotides are TGCGCCAGCATTGGCGTAGGGGGCGGATTCACTGAAGCTTTCTTT. Amino acids: CASIGVGGGFTEAFF.

This chain connects TRBV4-2 to TRBJ1-2; 8 bases match TRBD1. This CDR3 has 14 amino acids. The J segment lost 10 bases and the V segment lost 1 base, leaving 8 bases of the junction unmatched. Germline V gene lookup returns CDR1 LGHNA and CDR2 YNFKEQ. CDR3 DNA: TGTGCCAGCAGCCAAGTGGGCCAGGGGGCCCTCTACACCTTC. As protein: CASSQVGQGALYTF.

The chain uses TRBV10-2 and TRBJ2-7; possibly TRBD1 for D (6 bases). In germline, CDR1 is WSHSY, CDR2 SAAADI. With 7 bases removed from V and 2 bases from J, the gap between germline ends came to 12 bases. The CDR3 length is 13 residues. This chain's CDR3 is CASKSEGAYEQYF. The CDR3, as DNA: TGCGCCAGCAAAAGTGAGGGGGCCTACGAGCAGTACTTC.

The CDR3 here is CAISSRQGIGSDTEAFF. Here the CDR3 DNA reads TGTGCCATCAGTTCGCGACAGGGGATTGGGTCGGACACTGAAGCTTTCTTT. The chain carries TRBV10-3 and TRBJ1-1, with TRBD1 identical over 8 bases. The CDR3 is 17 amino acids. After removal of 5 bases from V and 3 bases from J, the junction contained 14 bases not matched to a gene. In germline, CDR1 is ENHRY, CDR2 SYGVKD.

At least ten counts were recorded for this clonotype. The V call is TRBV5-1, the J call TRBJ1-1; TRBD1 agrees at 7 bases. The CDR3 runs 14 residues. The junction had 2 bases not matched to a gene; V was cut back by 2 bases and J by 1 base. Germline V CDR1 and CDR2: SGHRS, YFSETQ. The DNA of the CDR3 is TGCGCCAGCAGCTTCAGGGGGGAGAACACTGAAGCTTTCTTT. As protein: CASSFRGENTEAFF.

CDR3 residues: CASSPRTPYNEQFF. The CDR3 DNA reads as TGTGCCAGCAGCCCCCGGACACCCTACAATGAGCAGTTCTTC. The rearrangement links TRBV7-2 to TRBJ2-1; a possible D gene is TRBD1 (5 bases). Trimming took 5 bases from V and 2 from J, leaving 10 bases between them. The CDR3 length is 14 residues. The germline CDR1 and CDR2 sequences are SGHTA and FQGNSA.